The clone carrying this T cell receptor (beta chain) appeared once. Its matching antigen is unknown. The data were taken from a study of T cell responses to AZD1222 COVID-19 vaccine. General study findings and limits: Repertoires were obtained solely post-peak T cell response. Clonal diversity may have been underestimated, and the donors were mostly white British, with more females than males.

Here immunoSEQ multiplex PCR was the method, and the copy in TCRdb shows in-frame clones only, minus some. The profile shows some 150,000 clones, around 85% of them singletons. Germline lookup yields CDR1 KGHDR and CDR2 SFDVKD. The CDR3 covers 16 residues. With 4 bases clipped from V and 3 bases from J, the junction kept 6 bases outside the gene matches. The specimen comprised peripheral blood, sampled 28 days after the second dose of the MenACWY control vaccine. This chain uses TRBV24-1 with TRBJ2-2, with 8 bases matching TRBD1. The clonotype was recovered from an adult who received the MenACWY meningococcal vaccine as a control. CDR3 bases: TGTGCCACCAGTGACCCTTCACAGGGGGACACCGGGGAGCTGTTTTTT. Translation: CATSDPSQGDTGELFF.